Each of the 17 T cell receptor beta chains below was sequenced from the same sample in a study of shared clonotypes between healthy human individuals. The method was immunoSEQ multiplex PCR; TCRdb's version includes in-frame clones alone and lacks a portion of them. The sample has 600,000 to 700,000 clones, roughly 72% seen once. Sequencing input: memory CD4+ T cells sorted from blood. Subset noted: CD45RA-negative fraction. The receptor source for this set is a woman aged 25 to 39 in good health.

The chain uses TRBV19 and TRBJ2-3; 8 nucleotides agree with TRBD2. Per germline, CDR1 LNHDA and CDR2 SQIVND (reference sequence). The CDR3 has 14 amino acids. V shed 6 bases, J shed 6 bases, and the junction held 8 bases outside the gene matches. This CDR3 reads CASRPSGSLDTQYF. The CDR3 DNA sequence: TGTGCCAGTAGACCTAGCGGGTCGTTGGATACGCAGTATTTT.

In its sample, this clone was seen a few times. The chain joins TRBV6-1 to TRBJ2-2, with 8 bases fitting TRBD2. J gave up 0 bases and V 6 bases, and 3 bases lay outside the gene matches. Germline V gene data show CDR1 as MNHNS and CDR2 as SASEGT. The CDR3 spans 15 residues. Here the CDR3 reads CASRREVPNTGELFF. The CDR3 DNA sequence: TGTGCCAGCAGGCGGGAGGTCCCGAACACCGGGGAGCTGTTTTTT.

V usage is TRBV2 and J usage is TRBJ2-3; TRBD2 is a possible D gene (5 bases). The germline V and J ends were trimmed by 1 base and 2 bases, with 10 bases remaining between them. Per the germline V gene, CDR1 is SNHLY and CDR2 is FYNNEI. The CDR3 is 15 amino acids. This CDR3 is CASSEERNPTDTQYF. DNA for the CDR3: TGTGCCAGCAGTGAAGAGCGGAATCCCACAGATACGCAGTATTTT.

The chain couples TRBV29-1 to TRBJ2-3, with 12 bases that match TRBD2. Per germline, CDR1 SQVTM and CDR2 ANQGSEA. V trimming: 7 bases; J trimming: 3 bases; junction bases outside the gene matches: 5. The CDR3 has 14 residues. CDR3 protein: CSAQTSGRTDTQYF. The CDR3 DNA sequence: TGCAGCGCACAGACTAGCGGGAGAACAGATACGCAGTATTTT.

The J gene is TRBJ2-5, the V gene TRBV7-2; 8 bases match TRBD2. This CDR3 is 15 amino acids long. Germline CDR1 and CDR2: SGHTA and FQGNSA. The J segment lost 4 bases and the V segment lost 6 bases, leaving 10 bases of the junction unmatched. CDR3 sequence reads: CASSTSTLAGETQYF. DNA of the CDR3: TGTGCCAGCAGTACATCCACCCTAGCGGGAGAGACCCAGTACTTC.

The chain links TRBV7-8 to TRBJ2-3; the match to TRBD2 covers 14 bases. The CDR3 has 20 amino acids. The junction had 17 bases not matched to a gene; V was cut back by 6 bases and J by 3 bases. Germline V gene data show CDR1 as SGHVS and CDR2 as FQNEAQ. In DNA form, the CDR3 reads TGTGCCAGCAGACTTCGAAAAGGGACTAGCGGGAGTTTTCTAACAGATACGCAGTATTTT. This translates into CASRLRKGTSGSFLTDTQYF.

A remark on this clone: In the same sample, other DNA sequences code for this CDR3. V and J are TRBV7-6 and TRBJ2-1; 13 positions agree with TRBD2. After removal of 5 bases from V and 6 bases from J, the junction contained 4 bases not matched to a gene. Germline CDR1 reads SGHVS; CDR2 reads FNYEAQ. This CDR3 comprises 15 residues. The DNA for the CDR3 is TGTGCCAGCAGCCTGGGACTAGCGGGATCCAATGAGCAGTTCTTC. As protein: CASSLGLAGSNEQFF.

The chain uses TRBV20-1 and TRBJ2-1; D is ambiguous. CDR3 length: 10 amino acids. The V gene lost 2 bases and the J gene lost 13 bases, with 9 bases spanning the gap. The V gene's germline CDR1 is DFQATT and CDR2 SNEGSKA (reference sequence). This CDR3 reads CSARILDQFF. CDR3 sequence (DNA): TGCAGTGCTAGAATACTGGACCAGTTCTTC.

The chain combines TRBV2 with TRBJ1-1, with 8 nucleotides matching TRBD1. After removal of 6 bases from V and 3 bases from J, the junction contained 3 bases not matched to a gene. Germline V CDR1 and CDR2: SNHLY, FYNNEI. The length of the CDR3 is 13 residues. The CDR3 nucleotides read TGTGCCAGCAGGGCGACAGGGGACACTGAAGCTTTCTTT. It encodes CASRATGDTEAFF.

This chain uses TRBV27 with TRBJ2-7; D gene uncertain. This CDR3 is built from 12 residues. Trimming cost V 3 bases and J 7 bases, with 10 bases left between them. Germline CDR1 reads MNHEY; CDR2 reads SMNVEV (reference sequence). In nucleotides, the CDR3 is TGTGCCAGCAGTTTCCCCGGGCTTGAGCAGTACTTC. Protein sequence: CASSFPGLEQYF.

V and J are TRBV19 and TRBJ1-2, with a weak D call TRBD1 (5 bases). The CDR3 runs 14 residues. The V gene's germline CDR1 is LNHDA and CDR2 SQIVND (reference sequence). With 7 bases removed from V and 2 bases from J, the gap between germline ends came to 14 bases. The CDR3 here is CASKVADTNYGYTF. The CDR3, as DNA: TGTGCCAGTAAGGTGGCGGACACCAACTATGGCTACACCTTC.

J is TRBJ2-3 and V is TRBV9; TRBD2 matches 9 bases. The germline CDR1 and CDR2 sequences are SGDLS and YYNGEE. V was pared by 4 bases and J by 1 base, with 7 bases of the junction left unmatched. The CDR3 loop spans 16 amino acids. CDR3 protein: CASSPNSGSGTDTQYF. In DNA form, the CDR3 reads TGTGCCAGCAGCCCAAATAGCGGGAGTGGCACAGATACGCAGTATTTT.

This clone was seen a handful of times. The chain joins TRBV4-2 to TRBJ2-2, with 8 bases identical to TRBD2. The CDR3 loop spans 16 amino acids. The junction had 7 bases not matched to a gene; V was cut back by 2 bases and J by 5 bases. Germline V gene sequence: CDR1 LGHNA, CDR2 YNFKEQ. CDR3 sequence: CASSQSPGLVTGELFF. CDR3 bases: TGTGCCAGCAGCCAAAGCCCGGGACTAGTAACCGGGGAGCTGTTTTTT.

The V gene is TRBV19, the J gene TRBJ2-6; no reliable D call. V lost 5 bases and J 2 bases, leaving 22 bases between the germline ends. Germline V gene lookup returns CDR1 LNHDA and CDR2 SQIVND (reference sequence). CDR3 length equals 19 residues. CDR3: CASSPRSNWAATGANVLTF. The CDR3 DNA follows: TGTGCCAGTAGTCCACGGTCGAACTGGGCGGCTACTGGGGCCAACGTCCTGACTTTC. Supplemented by reference TRBV19 and TRBJ2-6, the full variable domain reads DGGITQSPKYLFRKEGQNVTLSCEQNLNHDAMYWYRQDPGQGLRLIYYSQIVNDFQKGDIAEGYSVSREKKESFPLTVTSAQKNPTAFYLCASSPRSNWAATGANVLTFGAGSRLTVL.

The chain combines TRBV28 with TRBJ2-2, with 7 nucleotides matching TRBD2. Germline-derived CDR1 and CDR2 are MDHEN and SYDVKM. This CDR3 spans 15 amino acids. V lost 2 bases and J lost 4; bases outside the gene matches: 4. CDR3 amino acids: CASSLGGSGTGELFF. Here the CDR3 DNA reads TGTGCCAGCAGTTTAGGCGGGAGCGGCACCGGGGAGCTGTTTTTT.

The chain has TRBV19 and TRBJ2-1, with 10 nucleotides matching TRBD2. This CDR3 spans 15 amino acids. The J segment lost 8 bases and the V segment lost 4 bases, leaving 8 bases of the junction unmatched. Germline assignment: CDR1 LNHDA and CDR2 SQIVND (reference sequence). In DNA, the CDR3 is TGTGCCAGTAGTACCCTAGCGGGGGCGCTGGATGAGCAGTTCTTC. Protein product: CASSTLAGALDEQFF.

A few counts support this clone. The same CDR3 also results from other DNA sequences found in this sample. V usage is TRBV18 and J usage is TRBJ1-2, with TRBD1 identical over 9 bases. This CDR3 is built from 13 residues. CDR1 is KGHSH, CDR2 LQKENI, per germline. Trimming took 6 bases from V and 4 from J; bases not matched to a gene: 3. In DNA form, the CDR3 reads TGTGCCAGCTCCCAGGGACAGGGCTATGGCTACACCTTC. Protein sequence: CASSQGQGYGYTF.